This T cell receptor (beta chain) was recovered during a study of blood T cell repertoires in COVID-19. Data came from immunoSEQ multiplex PCR; TCRdb stores just in-frame clones and leaves some out. The data contain 75,000 to 100,000 clones, approximately 87% of them singletons. CDR1 SGHRS and CDR2 YFSETQ come from the germline V gene. V was clipped by 0 bases and J by 0 bases, with 10 bases between them. The CDR3 has 16 amino acids. The sample holds a few counts of this clone. The sample was peripheral blood. The TCR was taken from a human donor in a cohort sampled during active COVID-19. The V call is TRBV5-1, the J call TRBJ1-3, with D unresolved. CDR3 nucleotide sequence: TGCGCCAGCAGCTTGGGAGGGAAGAGCTCTGGAAACACCATATATTTT. It codes for CASSLGGKSSGNTIYF.